Here is one T cell receptor (beta chain) with its context. The antigen is undetermined. These data originate in a study of cytomegalovirus exposure and HLA in healthy donors. Notes on the study in general: An analysis was carried out later, and it reportedly showed fewer N-insertions in an Asian-associated ancestry cluster than the roughly 670-donor mean. According to the study, 180 or so TCR beta chains were cytomegalovirus-associated. TCR beta sequences reportedly predicted most subjects' HLA-A and HLA-B alleles accurately. The authors judged a highly shared variant cluster likely a sequencing artifact.

The PCR had 60 Vbeta and 13 Jbeta primers. Some clones are missing from TCRdb's copy, which holds only in-frame ones; the method was immunoSEQ multiplex PCR. The sample holds approximately 140,000 clones; around 67% are singletons and the top ten take under 2%. Germline-derived CDR1 and CDR2 are LNHNV and YYDKDF (reference sequence). There are 16 residues in the CDR3. The V and J ends lost 3 bases and 4 bases respectively, with 15 bases between them. Sequenced: PBMCs. The TCR comes from a woman aged 18-29 years in good health and CMV-seronegative. The chain employs TRBV15 and TRBJ1-4; no clear D gene. In DNA form, the CDR3 reads TGTGCCACCAGCAGCTCACCGGGGAGTCTTAATGAAAAACTGTTTTTT. Translating it yields CATSSSPGSLNEKLFF.